Included here is one TCR beta chain sequence, with context. This sample is part of a study of blood T cell repertoires in COVID-19. CDR3 length: 14 amino acids. Germline-derived CDR1 and CDR2 are LGHNA and YNFKEQ. The germline V and J ends were trimmed by 1 base and 4 bases, with 10 bases remaining between them. As originally analysed: Quantification of nucleated cells was approximated via reference gene primer amplification. Some clones are missing from TCRdb's copy, which holds only in-frame ones; the method was immunoSEQ multiplex PCR. V, J and clone size are those of that table, while D and trimming were read from the DNA. The sample lists 120,000 to 150,000 clones, 80% to 90% occurring once.

Sequencing used peripheral blood. The sequence was obtained from a woman aged 50 to 60 with active or convalescent COVID-19. The V gene is TRBV4-2, the J gene TRBJ1-2; D unclear. The CDR3, as DNA: TGTGCCAGCAGCCAAGTGGAGGGTAGCTATGGCTACACCTTC. Encoded protein: CASSQVEGSYGYTF.